The present TCR beta chain was sequenced within a study of blood T cell repertoires in COVID-19. Background on the study: Both acute and convalescent COVID-19 samples were obtained from the United States, Italy and Spain.

Data came from immunoSEQ multiplex PCR; TCRdb stores just in-frame clones and leaves some out. The sample records around 320,000 clones, roughly 89% being singletons. The receptor comes from a woman younger than 30 with acute COVID-19. The sample consisted of PBMCs or T cells enriched from blood (not recorded which).

CDR3 sequence reads: CASTLETGSSGNTIYF. The CDR3 coding sequence is TGTGCCAGCACCCTAGAGACAGGTTCCTCTGGAAACACCATATATTTT. The chain is built from TRBV2 and TRBJ1-3, with TRBD1 as a possible D gene (6 bases). Per germline, CDR1 SNHLY and CDR2 FYNNEI. Trimming removed 7 bases from V and 0 bases from J, with 16 bases in between. The CDR3 is 16 amino acids.